This T cell receptor beta chain was identified during a study of Ad26.COV2.S vaccination and SARS-CoV-2 variants. Study-level background: Donor participated within the Ad26.COV2.S arm of the COV1001 trial. Whole-study results and caveats: In TCR breadth and depth analyses, total T cell responses may have been underestimated. After vaccination, substantial breadth of spike-specific CD8+ and CD4+ responses was reported.

Concerning this clone: Its antigen is as yet unknown.

Treatment reported: roughly 20 received Ad26.COV2.S at low or high dose, single or two shots; roughly five received placebo; per-sample allocation not given. Sampling was done on day 63 after the first vaccine or placebo injection. What was given as vaccine was an Ad26 vector encoding Wuhan-strain SARS-CoV-2 spike. The CDR3 runs to 14 residues. The V and J ends lost 3 bases and 3 bases, in that order; junction bases with no gene match: 1. Germline V gene data show CDR1 as PRHDT and CDR2 as FYEKMQ (reference sequence). Only in-frame clones appear in the TCRdb table, and some are missing; sequencing was by immunoSEQ multiplex PCR. This table holds about 400,000 clones, 88% found once.

The sequencing here drew on peripheral blood, taken in a trial of Ad26.COV2.S vaccine versus placebo. The TCR originated in a person aged 18-60 years who received the Ad26.COV2.S COVID-19 vaccine or a placebo. This chain connects TRBV13 to TRBJ2-1; 8 bases map to TRBD2. The CDR3, as DNA: TGTGCCAGCAGCTTGCGGGGGGTCTACAATGAGCAGTTCTTC. This gives the protein CASSLRGVYNEQFF.